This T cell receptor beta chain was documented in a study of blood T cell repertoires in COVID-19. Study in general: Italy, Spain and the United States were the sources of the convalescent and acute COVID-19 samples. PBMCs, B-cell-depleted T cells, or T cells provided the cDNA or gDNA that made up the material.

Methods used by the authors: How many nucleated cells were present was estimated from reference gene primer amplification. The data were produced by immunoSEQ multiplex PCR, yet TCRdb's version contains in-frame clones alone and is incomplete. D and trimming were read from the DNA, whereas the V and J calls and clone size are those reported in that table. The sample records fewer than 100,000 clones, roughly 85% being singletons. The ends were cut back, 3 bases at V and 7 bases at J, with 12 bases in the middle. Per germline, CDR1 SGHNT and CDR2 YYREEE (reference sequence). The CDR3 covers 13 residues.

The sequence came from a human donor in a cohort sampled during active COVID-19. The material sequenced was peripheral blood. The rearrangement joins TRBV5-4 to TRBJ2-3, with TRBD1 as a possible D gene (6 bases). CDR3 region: CASSSTGSNTQYF. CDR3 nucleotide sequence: TGTGCCAGCAGCTCAACAGGGTCAAATACGCAGTATTTT. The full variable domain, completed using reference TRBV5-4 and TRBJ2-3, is ETGVTQSPTHLIKTRGQQVTLRCSSQSGHNTVSWYQQALGQGPQFIFQYYREEENGRGNFPPRFSGLQFPNYSSELNVNALELDDSALYLCASSSTGSNTQYFGPGTRLTVL.